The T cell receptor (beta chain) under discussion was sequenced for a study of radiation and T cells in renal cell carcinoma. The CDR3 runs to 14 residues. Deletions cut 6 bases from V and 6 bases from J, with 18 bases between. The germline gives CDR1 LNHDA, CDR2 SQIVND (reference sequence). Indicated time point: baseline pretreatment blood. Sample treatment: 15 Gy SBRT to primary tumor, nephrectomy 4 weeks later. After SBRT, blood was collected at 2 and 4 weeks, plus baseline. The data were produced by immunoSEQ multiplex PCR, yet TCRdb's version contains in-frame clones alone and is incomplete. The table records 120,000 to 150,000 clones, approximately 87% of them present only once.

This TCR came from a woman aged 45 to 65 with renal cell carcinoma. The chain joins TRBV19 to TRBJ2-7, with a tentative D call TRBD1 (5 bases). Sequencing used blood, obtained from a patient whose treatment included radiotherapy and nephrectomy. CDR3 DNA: TGTGCCAGTAGCCCCAGGGCCAGGGAAGGCGAGCAGTACTTC. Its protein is CASSPRAREGEQYF.